Listed below are T cell receptor beta chains from one sample, sequenced in a study of cytomegalovirus exposure and HLA in healthy donors. Assay used: immunoSEQ multiplex PCR; TCRdb lists only in-frame clones, some missing. The sample yields under 140,000 clones, 76% seen once. Material: PBMCs. Receptor source: a man aged 25-45 years in good health and CMV-seropositive. CDR3s include the opening cysteine and the closing phenylalanine or tryptophan. A D gene is named only where the DNA matches it firmly.

j_call d_call v_call cdr3_aa
TRBJ1-2 - TRBV19 CASSIGGLRDNYGYTF
TRBJ2-7 TRBD1 TRBV28 CASSRDRGLSRVGGYGQYF
TRBJ1-1 TRBD1 TRBV11-2 CASSFGQGMNTEAFF
TRBJ2-7 TRBD1 TRBV5-1 CASKYVTGVSYEQYF
TRBJ2-3 TRBD2 TRBV27 CASSFHPSSGGTDTQYF
TRBJ1-1 - TRBV19 CASIGGTEAFF
TRBJ2-3 - TRBV11-2 CASRRTGEADTQYF
TRBJ2-3 TRBD1 TRBV28 CASSFPRQGRSMDTQYF
TRBJ2-3 - TRBV20-1 CSAINVDTQYF
TRBJ2-1 TRBD1 TRBV10-1 CASSEFQGAYNEQFF
TRBJ2-4 TRBD1 TRBV7-2 CASSLTGVNIQYF
TRBJ1-1 - TRBV6-5 CASSYSEGTEAFF
TRBJ1-2 TRBD1 TRBV11-2 CASSLVGDRGFYGYTF
TRBJ1-5 TRBD1 TRBV7-2 CASSSGTGAGQPQHF
TRBJ2-7 - TRBV4-1 CASSQAPGNEQYF
TRBJ2-7 TRBD1 TRBV9 CASSEGTGGMYEQYF
TRBJ2-5 TRBD2 TRBV7-8 CASSRGEAGKESQYF
TRBJ2-1 TRBD1 TRBV7-8 CASRQGAGMGEQFF
TRBJ2-5 TRBD2 TRBV29-1 CSVSGTSGWGETQYF
TRBJ2-6 - TRBV6-5 CASSYSGGAGANGLTF
TRBJ2-1 TRBD2 TRBV6-6 CASSHSSGGRDEQFF
TRBJ2-7 - TRBV5-1 CASSLKVRGTLPYEQYF
TRBJ2-3 TRBD1 TRBV30 CAWRGDRENTQYF
TRBJ2-5 - TRBV5-6 CASSRSDSEETQYF
TRBJ1-1 - TRBV2 CASRREAEAFF
TRBJ2-3 - TRBV27 CASSLSSSDTQYF
TRBJ1-1 - TRBV28 CASRNRRGTEAFF
TRBJ1-2 TRBD1 TRBV6-5 CASSYVQGEYGYTF
TRBJ2-1 - TRBV27 CASSLSATPYNEQFF
TRBJ1-4 - TRBV4-3 CASSQDTPPATNEKLFF
TRBJ1-6 - TRBV5-1 CASSLAGTLSILGSPLHF
TRBJ2-7 - TRBV5-6 CASTLQGYEQYF
TRBJ2-3 TRBD1 TRBV5-1 CASSLGSRDRVADTQYF
TRBJ2-1 - TRBV11-2 CASSLAGNEQFF
TRBJ2-2 - TRBV5-1 CASSLLQGTGELFF
TRBJ1-6 TRBD1 TRBV9 CASSVGTGESSYNSPLHF